The rows below give T cell receptor beta chains drawn from one sample of a study of vaccination effects on CD4 cells after COVID-19. Clones were sequenced by immunoSEQ multiplex PCR, and TCRdb holds only the in-frame ones, with some missing. Of 20,000 to 25,000 clones in the sample, more than 65% were seen once. Their recognized antigens are unknown. The source was CD4+ T cells from PBMCs cultured with HCoV-NL63 spike peptides, collected after COVID-19 vaccination. These TCRs come from a human donor who received a COVID-19 vaccine. Both conserved end residues are part of each CDR3. The D gene is left open where the match is weak. For some rows the clone size is stated as once, few or many, or as a class when expanded; others skip it.

j_gene	len	d_gene	abundance	v_gene	CDR3nt	CDR3aa
TRBJ1-2	14	TRBD1	.	TRBV6-5	TGTGCCAGCAGTAAAACCAGGGGGAACTATGGCTACACCTTC	CASSKTRGNYGYTF
TRBJ1-1	14	.	.	TRBV18	TGTGCCAGCTCACAGTCGACGGGGAACACTGAAGCTTTCTTT	CASSQSTGNTEAFF
TRBJ2-1	15	TRBD2	.	TRBV5-5	TGTGCCAGCAGACCCAGCGGGAGACTCTACAATGAGCAGTTCTTC	CASRPSGRLYNEQFF
TRBJ2-1	13	TRBD2	.	TRBV10-2	TGCGCCAGCGCCAGCGGGGGGGCCAGTGAGCAGTTCTTC	CASASGGASEQFF
TRBJ1-5	17	TRBD1	.	TRBV6-1	TGTGCCAGTAGTGAAATGGGTGGGGACAGGAGTTATCAGCCCCAGCATTTT	CASSEMGGDRSYQPQHF
TRBJ1-6	15	.	.	TRBV5-1	TGCGCCAGCAGCTTGAAGATGGTGTTTGGTTCACCCCTCCACTTT	CASSLKMVFGSPLHF
TRBJ2-5	15	.	.	TRBV2	TGTGCCAGCAGTGAAGATCAGTACGGACAAGAGACCCAGTACTTC	CASSEDQYGQETQYF
TRBJ2-1	16	.	.	TRBV18	TGTGCCAGCTTACGACCACACGGGACAATTTACAATGAGCAGTTCTTC	CASLRPHGTIYNEQFF
TRBJ1-6	14	.	.	TRBV10-3	TGTGCCATCACTGGGGGGCTTCATAATTCACCCCTCCACTTT	CAITGGLHNSPLHF
TRBJ1-5	13	.	few	TRBV27	TGTGCCAGCAGTCTGTCCACCGCCCGGCCCCAGCATTTT	CASSLSTARPQHF
TRBJ1-1	16	.	once	TRBV21-1	TGTGCCAGCAGCAAAGCAGGCCAGGGGATTAACACTGAAGCTTTCTTT	CASSKAGQGINTEAFF
TRBJ1-6	14	.	once	TRBV10-3	TGTGCCATCAGTGAGGGCCCCCGGGGCTCACCCCTCCACTTT	CAISEGPRGSPLHF
TRBJ2-4	14	TRBD1	.	TRBV18	TGTGCCAGCTCACCAGTGACAGGGGAGGACATTCAGTACTTC	CASSPVTGEDIQYF
TRBJ2-2	16	TRBD1	.	TRBV13	TGTGCCAGCAGCTTAACCCGGGACAGGGTCACCGGGGAGCTGTTTTTT	CASSLTRDRVTGELFF
TRBJ2-1	14	TRBD2	.	TRBV6-5	TGTGCCAGCACGGGACTAGCGGGGGGTAAGGAGCAGTTCTTC	CASTGLAGGKEQFF
TRBJ2-2	14	.	once	TRBV11-3	TGTGCCAGCAGCTTCGAGGGGACCACCGGGGAGCTGTTTTTT	CASSFEGTTGELFF
TRBJ2-2	15	.	.	TRBV2	TGTGCCAGCAGTACACAACCGGGAGCCGTCGGGGAGCTGTTTTTT	CASSTQPGAVGELFF
TRBJ1-4	13	.	.	TRBV30	TGTGCCTGGAGTGAATCGACTAATGAAAAACTGTTTTTT	CAWSESTNEKLFF
TRBJ2-1	15	TRBD2	.	TRBV6-4	TGTGCCAGCAGTGACCTAGCGGGAGGGCCTGGTGAGCAGTTCTTC	CASSDLAGGPGEQFF
TRBJ1-1	13	.	.	TRBV9	TGTGCCAGCAGCGTAGGAGGGAGGGATGAAGCTTTCTTT	CASSVGGRDEAFF
TRBJ2-7	13	.	few	TRBV18	TGTGCCAGCTCCCCCACGGTTAGGAACGAGCAGTACTTC	CASSPTVRNEQYF
TRBJ2-1	20	TRBD2	.	TRBV28	TGTGCCAGCAGTACCACCGGGACTAGCGGGTCCCATAGCTCCTACAATGAGCAGTTCTTC	CASSTTGTSGSHSSYNEQFF
TRBJ1-2	15	.	.	TRBV2	TGTGCCAGCATCCCGGGGGAGGATCTCCAGGGTGGCTACACCTTC	CASIPGEDLQGGYTF
TRBJ2-2	15	.	.	TRBV19	TGTGCCAGTAGGCGGGACAGCGAGAACACCGGGGAGCTGTTTTTT	CASRRDSENTGELFF
TRBJ2-3	15	TRBD1	.	TRBV5-1	TGCGCCAGCAGCTTGCCGACAGGGAACACAGATACGCAGTATTTT	CASSLPTGNTDTQYF
TRBJ1-2	13	TRBD1	few	TRBV7-6	TGTGCCAGCAGCTTCACAGGGGGCAGGGGCTACACCTTC	CASSFTGGRGYTF
TRBJ2-5	16	TRBD2	.	TRBV9	TGTGCCAGCAGCGTATCGGGGGGGGTGGAGTGGGAGACCCAGTACTTC	CASSVSGGVEWETQYF
TRBJ2-6	17	.	.	TRBV10-3	TGTGCCATCACCGAGGGGGGCTTGGACTCTGGGGCCAACGTCCTGACTTTC	CAITEGGLDSGANVLTF
TRBJ1-2	13	.	.	TRBV7-8	TGTGCCAGCAGCCGAGACAGTAACTATGGCTACACCTTC	CASSRDSNYGYTF
TRBJ1-2	14	TRBD1	.	TRBV10-3	TGTGCCACCGAACAGACAGGGGGCCATCATGGCTACACCTTC	CATEQTGGHHGYTF
TRBJ1-1	15	.	.	TRBV7-6	TGTGCCAGCAGCTTAGGATTGGGGGGGTCGGCTGAAGCTTTCTTT	CASSLGLGGSAEAFF
TRBJ2-7	14	.	.	TRBV6-6	TGTGCCAGCAGTTACTTGGGGATCGACCGAGAGCAGTACTTC	CASSYLGIDREQYF
TRBJ1-5	14	.	.	TRBV10-2	TGCGCCAGCAGCCTCGACAGGCCCAGTGGGCCCCAGCATTTT	CASSLDRPSGPQHF
TRBJ1-2	14	TRBD1	.	TRBV24-1	TGTGCCACCAGTGATGCTACAGGGGCGGGTGGCTACACCTTC	CATSDATGAGGYTF
TRBJ2-7	15	TRBD1	.	TRBV29-1	TGCAGCGTTGAAGCTATCCGACAGGGGGGCTACGAGCAGTACTTC	CSVEAIRQGGYEQYF
TRBJ1-1	14	TRBD1	.	TRBV5-1	TGCGCCAGCAGTGAACGGACAGGGAACACTGAAGCTTTCTTT	CASSERTGNTEAFF
TRBJ2-5	15	.	.	TRBV4-1	TGCGCCAGCAGCGCACGGACGACAGGGGAGGGGACCCAGTACTTC	CASSARTTGEGTQYF
TRBJ2-7	12	.	.	TRBV11-3	TGTGCCAGCTCTGGGGGCGGCTACGAGCAGTACTTC	CASSGGGYEQYF
TRBJ2-2	16	TRBD2	once	TRBV7-2	TGTGCCAGCAGCTCACTAGCGGGAGAATACACCGGGGAGCTGTTTTTT	CASSSLAGEYTGELFF
TRBJ1-1	13	.	.	TRBV6-5	TGTGCCAGCAGGGAGGCAGGGAACCCTGAAGCTTTCTTT	CASREAGNPEAFF
TRBJ2-1	13	.	few	TRBV6-5	TGTGCCAGCAGGCACAGGGACTCAAATGAGCAGTTCTTC	CASRHRDSNEQFF